A selection of T cell receptor beta chains follows, all from one sample in a study of T cell responses to AZD1222 COVID-19 vaccine. TCRdb's copy holds only in-frame clones and misses some; the assay was immunoSEQ multiplex PCR. The sample has tens of thousands of clones, approximately 90% seen once. Here the sequenced sample was peripheral blood, taken on day 0 of AZD1222 vaccination. Receptors originate from an adult in good health. The CDR3 runs from the conserved cysteine through the conserved F or W. The D gene is left open where the match is weak. Some rows have no size entry. The others give once, few or many, or a class for an expanded clone.

CDR3: CASSLTGDRGFMVFF
DNA: TGTGCCAGCAGCTTAACCGGAGACAGGGGGTTTATGGTGTTCTTC
V: TRBV7-3
J: TRBJ2-1
D: TRBD1
size: NA

CDR3: CASSKMVSDASRAYEQYF
DNA: TGTGCCAGCAGCAAAATGGTCAGCGATGCGAGCAGGGCGTACGAGCAGTACTTC
V: TRBV21-1
J: TRBJ2-7
D: NA
size: NA

CDR3: CASSQGTGSNYGYTF
DNA: TGTGCCAGTAGTCAAGGGACAGGGAGTAACTATGGCTACACCTTC
V: TRBV19
J: TRBJ1-2
D: TRBD1
size: once

CDR3: CASSPTSGANVLTF
DNA: TGTGCCAGCAGCCCCACCTCTGGGGCCAACGTCCTGACTTTC
V: TRBV14
J: TRBJ2-6
D: NA
size: NA

CDR3: CASSFLLAGAVDNYNEQFF
DNA: TGCGCCAGCAGCTTCTTGCTAGCGGGGGCAGTAGATAACTACAATGAGCAGTTCTTC
V: TRBV5-1
J: TRBJ2-1
D: TRBD2
size: NA

CDR3: CASSVEGVGNTIYF
DNA: TGTGCCAGCAGCGTAGAGGGGGTTGGAAACACCATATATTTT
V: TRBV9
J: TRBJ1-3
D: NA
size: few

CDR3: CASSTSGGTDTQYF
DNA: TGTGCCAGCAGCACCAGCGGGGGCACAGATACGCAGTATTTT
V: TRBV13
J: TRBJ2-3
D: TRBD2
size: NA

CDR3: CASSSPGLGQGSTDTQYF
DNA: TGTGCCAGTAGTAGCCCTGGATTAGGACAGGGGAGCACAGATACGCAGTATTTT
V: TRBV19
J: TRBJ2-3
D: TRBD1
size: NA

CDR3: CASSQDANYGYTF
DNA: TGTGCCAGCAGCCAAGATGCTAACTATGGCTACACCTTC
V: TRBV6-4
J: TRBJ1-2
D: NA
size: NA

CDR3: CASSPAGVNSPLHF
DNA: TGTGCCAGCAGTCCCGCGGGGGTGAATTCACCCCTCCACTTT
V: TRBV27
J: TRBJ1-6
D: NA
size: NA

CDR3: CASSLEGTGGSEQYF
DNA: TGCGCCAGCAGCTTGGAAGGGACAGGGGGCAGCGAGCAGTACTTC
V: TRBV5-1
J: TRBJ2-7
D: TRBD1
size: NA

CDR3: CASSSSSGTYGYTF
DNA: TGTGCCAGCAGTAGCTCGTCGGGGACCTATGGCTACACCTTC
V: TRBV7-9
J: TRBJ1-2
D: NA
size: NA

CDR3: CSASQGAMTATNEKLFF
DNA: TGCAGTGCTAGTCAGGGGGCTATGACCGCAACTAATGAAAAACTGTTTTTT
V: TRBV20-1
J: TRBJ1-4
D: TRBD1
size: NA

CDR3: CASSSTGGRTDTQYF
DNA: TGTGCCAGCAGCTCAACTGGGGGGCGTACAGATACGCAGTATTTT
V: TRBV7-3
J: TRBJ2-3
D: NA
size: NA

CDR3: CASSQSLLSNSSYEQYF
DNA: TGCGCCAGCAGTCAATCGTTGTTAAGTAACAGCTCCTACGAGCAGTACTTC
V: TRBV23-1
J: TRBJ2-7
D: NA
size: NA

CDR3: CASSVASGSEAFF
DNA: TGTGCCAGCAGCGTAGCCTCGGGCAGCGAAGCTTTCTTT
V: TRBV7-6
J: TRBJ1-1
D: NA
size: once

CDR3: CASTKDIDSRVRTDTQYF
DNA: TGTGCCAGCACCAAGGATATAGACAGCAGGGTCCGTACAGATACGCAGTATTTT
V: TRBV11-2
J: TRBJ2-3
D: NA
size: once

CDR3: CASSFGQETQYF
DNA: TGTGCCAGCAGCTTTGGCCAAGAGACCCAGTACTTC
V: TRBV5-6
J: TRBJ2-5
D: NA
size: NA

CDR3: CASSYGTANQPQHF
DNA: TGTGCCAGCAGCTACGGGACGGCGAATCAGCCCCAGCATTTT
V: TRBV3-1/TRBV3-2
J: TRBJ1-5
D: NA
size: NA

CDR3: CASSYHPGTEAFF
DNA: TGTGCCAGCAGTTACCACCCGGGGACTGAAGCTTTCTTT
V: TRBV6-2/TRBV6-3
J: TRBJ1-1
D: NA
size: once

CDR3: CASSTGLAGVPSTDTQYF
DNA: TGTGCCAGCAGCACTGGACTAGCGGGAGTACCTAGCACAGATACGCAGTATTTT
V: TRBV21-1
J: TRBJ2-3
D: NA
size: NA

CDR3: CASSLDTNTEAFF
DNA: TGTGCCAGCAGCCTCGATACGAACACTGAAGCTTTCTTT
V: TRBV6-4
J: TRBJ1-1
D: NA
size: NA

CDR3: CSGSEWATDTQYF
DNA: TGCAGCGGGAGCGAGTGGGCCACAGATACGCAGTATTTT
V: TRBV29-1
J: TRBJ2-3
D: NA
size: NA

CDR3: CATSDPRTSGRTGELFF
DNA: TGTGCCACCAGTGACCCTCGGACTAGCGGGAGGACCGGGGAGCTGTTTTTT
V: TRBV24-1
J: TRBJ2-2
D: TRBD2
size: NA

CDR3: CASSVGRRYYGYTF
DNA: TGTGCCAGCAGCGTAGGCAGGAGATACTATGGCTACACCTTC
V: TRBV9
J: TRBJ1-2
D: NA
size: once

CDR3: CASRLGYRGTEAFF
DNA: TGTGCCAGCAGACTGGGATACAGGGGCACTGAAGCTTTCTTT
V: TRBV7-2
J: TRBJ1-1
D: TRBD1
size: NA

CDR3: CASSSGQGRYIQYF
DNA: TGTGCCAGCAGCTCCGGACAGGGGCGCTACATTCAGTACTTC
V: TRBV11-2
J: TRBJ2-4
D: TRBD1
size: NA